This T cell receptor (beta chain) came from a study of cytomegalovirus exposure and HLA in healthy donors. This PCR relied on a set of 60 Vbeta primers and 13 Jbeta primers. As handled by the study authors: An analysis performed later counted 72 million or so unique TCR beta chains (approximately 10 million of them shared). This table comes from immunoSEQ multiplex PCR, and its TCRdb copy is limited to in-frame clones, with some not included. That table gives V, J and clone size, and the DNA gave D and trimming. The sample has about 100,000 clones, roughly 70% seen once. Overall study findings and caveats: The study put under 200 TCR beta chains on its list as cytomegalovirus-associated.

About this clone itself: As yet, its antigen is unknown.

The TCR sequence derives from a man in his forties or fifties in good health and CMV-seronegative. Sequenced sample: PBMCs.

The DNA of the CDR3 is TGTGCCAGCAGTTTAGCTCAGGGGGTTGGGAATTCACCCCTCCACTTT. Protein sequence: CASSLAQGVGNSPLHF. The chain employs TRBV27 and TRBJ1-6, with TRBD1 identical over 7 bases. V shed 2 bases, J shed 7 bases, and the junction held 8 bases outside the gene matches. Germline CDR1 and CDR2: MNHEY and SMNVEV (reference sequence). The CDR3 runs 16 residues.